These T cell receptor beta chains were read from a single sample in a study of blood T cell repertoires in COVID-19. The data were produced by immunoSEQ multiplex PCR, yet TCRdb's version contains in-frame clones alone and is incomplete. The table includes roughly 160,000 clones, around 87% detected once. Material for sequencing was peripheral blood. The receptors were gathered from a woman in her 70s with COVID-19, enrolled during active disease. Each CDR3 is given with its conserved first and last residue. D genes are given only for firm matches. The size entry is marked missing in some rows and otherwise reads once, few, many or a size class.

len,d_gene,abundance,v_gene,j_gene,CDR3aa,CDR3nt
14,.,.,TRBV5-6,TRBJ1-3,CASSPNLSGNTIYF,TGTGCCAGCAGCCCCAATTTGTCTGGAAACACCATATATTTT
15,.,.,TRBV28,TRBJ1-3,CASSSGQTSGNTIYF,TGTGCCAGCAGTTCTGGACAAACGTCTGGAAACACCATATATTTT
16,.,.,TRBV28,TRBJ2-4,CASSLFSPLAGNIQYF,TGTGCCAGCAGTTTATTCTCCCCCCTAGCAGGAAACATTCAGTACTTC
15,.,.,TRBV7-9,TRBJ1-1,CASSLNLGREAEAFF,TGTGCCAGCAGCTTAAATCTGGGCCGGGAGGCTGAAGCTTTCTTT
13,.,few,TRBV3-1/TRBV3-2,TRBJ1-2,CASSQGRNYGYTF,TGTGCCAGCAGCCAAGGCAGGAACTATGGCTACACCTTC
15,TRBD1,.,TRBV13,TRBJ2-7,CASSSPRDSRREQYF,TGTGCCAGCAGCTCACCCCGGGACAGTCGTCGCGAGCAGTACTTC
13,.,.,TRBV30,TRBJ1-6,CAWSAGEGSPLHF,TGTGCCTGGAGTGCAGGGGAGGGTTCACCCCTCCACTTT
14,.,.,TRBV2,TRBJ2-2,CASKSDGNTGELFF,TGTGCCAGCAAAAGCGACGGAAACACCGGGGAGCTGTTTTTT
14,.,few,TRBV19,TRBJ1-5,CASSIFGVGQPQHF,TGTGCCAGTAGTATATTCGGGGTTGGTCAGCCCCAGCATTTT
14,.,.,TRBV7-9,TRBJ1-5,CASSFGGAGQPQHF,TGTGCCAGCAGCTTCGGGGGGGCAGGTCAGCCCCAGCATTTT
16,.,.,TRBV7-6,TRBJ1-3,CASSLGGGPPGNTIYF,TGTGCCAGCAGCTTAGGGGGGGGGCCTCCTGGAAACACCATATATTTT
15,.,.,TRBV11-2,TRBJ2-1,CASSRPLAEYNEQFF,TGTGCCAGCAGCAGACCTCTGGCGGAGTACAATGAGCAGTTCTTC
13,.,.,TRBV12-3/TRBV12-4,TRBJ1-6,CASSLQGSGPLHF,TGTGCCAGCAGTTTACAGGGTTCTGGACCCCTCCACTTT
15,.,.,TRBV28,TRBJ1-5,CASSPGQPNNQPQHF,TGTGCCAGCAGTCCCGGTCAACCCAACAATCAGCCCCAGCATTTT
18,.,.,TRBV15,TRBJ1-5,CATSRDRAGANSNQPQHF,TGTGCCACCAGCAGAGATAGGGCAGGGGCGAATAGCAATCAGCCCCAGCATTTT
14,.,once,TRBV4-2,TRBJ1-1,CASSRREGFTEAFF,TGTGCCAGCAGCCGACGGGAGGGCTTCACTGAAGCTTTCTTT
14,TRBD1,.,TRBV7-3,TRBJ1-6,CASSLRQGISPLHF,TGTGCCAGCAGCTTACGACAGGGGATCTCACCCCTCCACTTT
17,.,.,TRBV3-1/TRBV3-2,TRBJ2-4,CASSQRGYTFAKNIQYF,TGTGCCAGCAGCCAAAGGGGGTATACCTTTGCCAAAAACATTCAGTACTTC
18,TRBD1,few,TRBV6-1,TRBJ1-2,CASSERRLAGQGLYGYTF,TGTGCCAGCAGTGAAAGGCGTTTAGCGGGACAGGGTCTCTATGGCTACACCTTC
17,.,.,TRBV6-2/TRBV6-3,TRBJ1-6,CASSYSIVEAYNSPLHF,TGTGCCAGCAGTTACTCGATTGTGGAGGCCTATAATTCACCCCTCCACTTT
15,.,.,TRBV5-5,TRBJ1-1,CASSLASFMNTEAFF,TGTGCCAGCAGCTTGGCTAGTTTCATGAACACTGAAGCTTTCTTT
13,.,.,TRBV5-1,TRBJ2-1,CASSQDIYNEQFF,TGCGCCAGCAGCCAGGACATATACAATGAGCAGTTCTTC
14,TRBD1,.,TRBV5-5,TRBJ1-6,CASRSGQGDSPLHF,TGTGCCAGCAGGAGCGGACAGGGAGATTCACCCCTCCACTTT
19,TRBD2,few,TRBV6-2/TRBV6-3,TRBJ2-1,CASSDRGTSGGALMDEQFF,TGTGCCAGCAGTGACCGAGGGACTAGCGGGGGGGCCCTGATGGATGAGCAGTTCTTC
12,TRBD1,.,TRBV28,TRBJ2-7,CANADRAGEQYF,TGTGCCAACGCAGACAGGGCGGGCGAGCAGTACTTC
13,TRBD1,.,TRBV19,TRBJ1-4,CASTSGGYEKLFF,TGTGCCAGCACTTCAGGGGGCTACGAAAAACTGTTTTTT
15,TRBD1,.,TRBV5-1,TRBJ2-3,CASSLGQGRTDTQYF,TGCGCCAGCAGCTTGGGACAGGGTCGTACAGATACGCAGTATTTT
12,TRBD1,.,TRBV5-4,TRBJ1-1,CASSFTGQGPLF,TGTGCCAGCAGCTTTACGGGACAGGGCCCTCTCTTT
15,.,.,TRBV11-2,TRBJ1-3,CASSFNTGFGNTIYF,TGTGCCAGCAGCTTTAATACCGGGTTTGGAAACACCATATATTTT
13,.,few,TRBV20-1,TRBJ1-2,CSASLGIQGGYTF,TGCAGTGCTAGTTTGGGGATTCAGGGAGGCTACACCTTC
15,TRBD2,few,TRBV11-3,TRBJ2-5,CASSPRSSGGETQYF,TGTGCCAGCAGCCCACGGTCTAGCGGGGGAGAGACCCAGTACTTC
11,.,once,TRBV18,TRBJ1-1,CASSPDREAFF,TGTGCCAGCTCACCCGACAGGGAAGCTTTCTTT
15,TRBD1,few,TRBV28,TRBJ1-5,CAASGTGKTNQPQHF,TGTGCCGCAAGCGGGACAGGGAAGACAAATCAGCCCCAGCATTTT
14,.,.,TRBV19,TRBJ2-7,CASSIGYRAYEQYF,TGTGCCAGTAGTATAGGGTACAGGGCGTACGAGCAGTACTTC
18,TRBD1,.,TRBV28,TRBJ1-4,CASSSTDRGPGNGEKLFF,TGTGCCAGCAGTTCAACGGACAGGGGGCCGGGGAATGGTGAAAAACTGTTTTTT
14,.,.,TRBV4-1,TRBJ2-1,CASSQGDYYNEQFF,TGCGCCAGCAGCCAAGGAGACTATTACAATGAGCAGTTCTTC
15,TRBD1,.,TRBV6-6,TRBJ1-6,CASSYIDRGHSPLHF,TGTGCCAGCAGTTACATAGACAGGGGCCATTCACCCCTCCACTTT
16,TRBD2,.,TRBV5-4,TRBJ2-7,CASSLNGAGGAYEQYF,TGTGCCAGCAGCTTGAATGGCGCGGGGGGTGCCTACGAGCAGTACTTC
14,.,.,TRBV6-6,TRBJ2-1,CASSYSRILAEQFF,TGTGCCAGCAGTTATTCCAGGATCCTAGCTGAGCAGTTCTTC
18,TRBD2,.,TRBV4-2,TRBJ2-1,CASSQDRTSGGVDNEQFF,TGTGCCAGCAGCCAAGATCGGACTAGCGGGGGGGTCGACAATGAGCAGTTCTTC